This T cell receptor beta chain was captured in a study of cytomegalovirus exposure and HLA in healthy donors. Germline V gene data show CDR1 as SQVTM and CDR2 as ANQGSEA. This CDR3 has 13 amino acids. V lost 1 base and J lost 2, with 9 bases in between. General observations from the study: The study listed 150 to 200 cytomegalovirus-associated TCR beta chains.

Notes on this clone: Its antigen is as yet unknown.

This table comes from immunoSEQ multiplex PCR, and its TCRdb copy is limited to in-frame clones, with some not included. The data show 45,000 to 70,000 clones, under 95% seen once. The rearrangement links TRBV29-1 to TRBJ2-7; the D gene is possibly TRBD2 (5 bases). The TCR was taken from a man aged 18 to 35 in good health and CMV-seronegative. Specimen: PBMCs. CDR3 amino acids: CSVEGGAAYEQYF. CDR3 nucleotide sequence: TGCAGCGTTGAAGGGGGAGCGGCCTACGAGCAGTACTTC.